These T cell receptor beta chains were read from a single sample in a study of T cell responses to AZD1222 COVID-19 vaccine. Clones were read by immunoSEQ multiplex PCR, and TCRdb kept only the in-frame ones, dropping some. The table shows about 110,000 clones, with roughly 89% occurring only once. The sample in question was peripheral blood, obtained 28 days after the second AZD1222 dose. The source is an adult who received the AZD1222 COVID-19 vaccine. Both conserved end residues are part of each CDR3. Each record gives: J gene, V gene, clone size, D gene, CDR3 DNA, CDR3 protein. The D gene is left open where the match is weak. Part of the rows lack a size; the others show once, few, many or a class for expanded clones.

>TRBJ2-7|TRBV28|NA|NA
TGTGCCAGCAGATCGGGCGCGTGGCGCGAGCAGTACTTC
CASRSGAWREQYF
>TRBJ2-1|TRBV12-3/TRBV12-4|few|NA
TGTGCCAGCAGTTTAAATCGCAGGGGCGAGCAGTTCTTC
CASSLNRRGEQFF
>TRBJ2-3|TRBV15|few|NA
TGTGCCACCAGCAGAGAAAGATTGGAAGATACGCAGTATTTT
CATSRERLEDTQYF
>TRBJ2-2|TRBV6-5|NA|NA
TGTGCCAGCAGTACGCTCCCCGGGGAGCTGTTTTTT
CASSTLPGELFF
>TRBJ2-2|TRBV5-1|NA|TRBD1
TGCGCCAGCAGCAACCGACAGGGTCTTACCGGGGAGCTGTTTTTT
CASSNRQGLTGELFF
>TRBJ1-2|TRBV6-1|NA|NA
TGTGCCAGCAGTGAGGGGAGGGACACTCACACCTTC
CASSEGRDTHTF
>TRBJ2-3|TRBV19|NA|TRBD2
TGTGCCAGTAAATGGCTAGCGGGGGGCACGGATACGCAGTATTTT
CASKWLAGGTDTQYF
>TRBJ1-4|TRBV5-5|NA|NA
TGTGCCAGCAGCTTGTTCTGGGCTGGGACAGAAAAACTGTTTTTT
CASSLFWAGTEKLFF
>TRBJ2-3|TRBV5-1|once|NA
TGCGCCAGCAGCTTGGCCCAGGAATCAGATACGCAGTATTTT
CASSLAQESDTQYF
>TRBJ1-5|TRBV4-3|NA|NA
TGCGCCAGCAGCCAAGGTTGGGGCCCTAATCAGCCCCAGCATTTT
CASSQGWGPNQPQHF
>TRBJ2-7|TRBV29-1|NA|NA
TGCAGCGCCTATGAATCGGTCTCCGCGGACGAGCAGTACTTC
CSAYESVSADEQYF
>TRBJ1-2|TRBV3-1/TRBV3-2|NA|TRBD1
TGTGCCAGCAGCCGACAGGGGGCGATCGACTATGGCTACACCTTC
CASSRQGAIDYGYTF
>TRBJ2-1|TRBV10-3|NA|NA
TGTGCCATCAGCTCCCAAAGGTCTGAGCAGTTCTTC
CAISSQRSEQFF
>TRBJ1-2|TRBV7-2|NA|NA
TGTGCCAGCAGCCAGGGAGGGAAAATTTCTGGCTACACCTTC
CASSQGGKISGYTF
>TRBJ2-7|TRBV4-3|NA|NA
TGCGCCAGCAGCCGTGTGACGGGCGAGCAGTACTTC
CASSRVTGEQYF
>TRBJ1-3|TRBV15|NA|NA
TGTGCCACCAGCAGGGTCAGCGGCTCTGGAAACACCATATATTTT
CATSRVSGSGNTIYF
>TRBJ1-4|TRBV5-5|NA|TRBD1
TGTGCCAGCAGCCTAGGACCGGGACAGGGGGCTGAAAAACTGTTTTTT
CASSLGPGQGAEKLFF
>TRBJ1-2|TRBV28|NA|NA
TGTGCCAGCAGGGGGTATCCCGACTATGGCTACACCTTC
CASRGYPDYGYTF
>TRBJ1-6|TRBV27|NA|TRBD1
TGTGCCAGCAGGGACGCGGGACAGGGAATCTATAATTCACCCCTCCACTTT
CASRDAGQGIYNSPLHF
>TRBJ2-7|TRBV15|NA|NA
TGTGCCACCAGCAGAGAGGCGGGTGCATCAACCTCCTACGAGCAGTACTTC
CATSREAGASTSYEQYF
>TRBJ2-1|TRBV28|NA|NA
TGTGCCAGCAGTTTGGTAGAAGACATTGAGCAGTTCTTC
CASSLVEDIEQFF
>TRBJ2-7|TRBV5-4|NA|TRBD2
TGTGCCAGCAGCGCCGCTCGGACTAGCGGCTACGAGCAGTACTTC
CASSAARTSGYEQYF
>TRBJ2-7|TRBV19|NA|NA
TGTGCCAGTAGTATCGGACTACCGGCCTACGAGCAGTACTTC
CASSIGLPAYEQYF
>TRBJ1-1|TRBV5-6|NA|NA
TGTGCCAGCAGCTTGACCCGTACTGAAGCTTTCTTT
CASSLTRTEAFF
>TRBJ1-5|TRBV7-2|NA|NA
TGTGCCAGCAGCCAACTAGGCGAGCATCAGCCCCAGCATTTT
CASSQLGEHQPQHF
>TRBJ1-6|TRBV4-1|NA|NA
TGCGCCAGCAGCCAAGATATTGGGGGAAGGAGAGGCTCACCCCTCCACTTT
CASSQDIGGRRGSPLHF
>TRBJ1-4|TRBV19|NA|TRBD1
TGTGCCAGTAGTACCGGCGGGAGACAGGGGATTGAGACTAATGAAAAACTGTTTTTT
CASSTGGRQGIETNEKLFF
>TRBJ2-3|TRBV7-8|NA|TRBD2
TGTGCCAGCAGCTTTCGGACTAGCGGGAGCACAGATACGCAGTATTTT
CASSFRTSGSTDTQYF
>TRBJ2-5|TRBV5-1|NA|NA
TGCGCCAGCAGCTTGGTCGGGAAAGAGACCCAGTACTTC
CASSLVGKETQYF
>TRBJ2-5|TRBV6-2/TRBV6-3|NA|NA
TGTGCCAGCAGTAGACTCGCAGAGACCCAGTACTTC
CASSRLAETQYF
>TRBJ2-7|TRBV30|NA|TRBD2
TGTGCCTGGAGCCGGGGACTAGATACCTACGAGCAGTACTTC
CAWSRGLDTYEQYF
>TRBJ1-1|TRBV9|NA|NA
TGTGCCAGCAACAGGGACCTTTCTAACACTGAAGCTTTCTTT
CASNRDLSNTEAFF
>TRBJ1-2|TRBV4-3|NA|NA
TGCGCCAGCAGCCAAGACCCGGGGAGGAACTATGGCTACACCTTC
CASSQDPGRNYGYTF
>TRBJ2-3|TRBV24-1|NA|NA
TGTGCCACCAGTGATACCAGGGCTAGCACAGATACGCAGTATTTT
CATSDTRASTDTQYF
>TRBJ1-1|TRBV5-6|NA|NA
TGTGCCAGCAGCTTGTGGGAGGGGCAAAAAGCTTTCTTT
CASSLWEGQKAFF
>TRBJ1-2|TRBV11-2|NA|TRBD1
TGTGCCAGCACTCGAGGGGGCGCCGGTGGCTACACCTTC
CASTRGGAGGYTF
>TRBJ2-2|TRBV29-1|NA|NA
TGCAGCGTTGTTTGGGGGACCGGGGAGCTGTTTTTT
CSVVWGTGELFF
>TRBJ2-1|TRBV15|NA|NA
TGTGCCACCAGCAGGGCTTTAGACAGCAATGAGCAGTTCTTC
CATSRALDSNEQFF
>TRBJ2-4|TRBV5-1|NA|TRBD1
TGCGCCAGCAGACGAACCGGGACAGGGAGTAACATTCAGTACTTC
CASRRTGTGSNIQYF
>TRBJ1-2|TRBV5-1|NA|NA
TGCGCCAGCAGCTTCCAATCTAACTATGGCTACACCTTC
CASSFQSNYGYTF
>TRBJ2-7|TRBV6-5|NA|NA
TGTGCCAGCAGAAGGGGGGAAGCCGAGCAGTACTTC
CASRRGEAEQYF
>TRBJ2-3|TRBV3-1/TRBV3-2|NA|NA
TGTGCCAGCAGCCAAGCTTTAGATACGCAGTATTTT
CASSQALDTQYF
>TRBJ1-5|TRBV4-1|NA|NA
TGCGCCAGCAGCCAAGTCGCCTCGGGGTTGCAGCCCCAGCATTTT
CASSQVASGLQPQHF
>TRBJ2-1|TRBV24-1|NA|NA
TGTGCCACCAGTGTTTCAGTCTCCTACAATGAGCAGTTCTTC
CATSVSVSYNEQFF
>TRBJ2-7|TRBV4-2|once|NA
TGTGCCAGCAGCCAAGATCTTCCCCCAGGGGAGGCCTCCTACGAGCAGTACTTC
CASSQDLPPGEASYEQYF
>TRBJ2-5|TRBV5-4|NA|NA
TGTGCCAGCAGCTTGGGGCAGGGGAGGGGGACCCAGTACTTC
CASSLGQGRGTQYF
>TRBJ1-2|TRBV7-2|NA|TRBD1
TGTGCCAGCAGCGTAGGGACAGGGGTCCACTATGGCTACACCTTC
CASSVGTGVHYGYTF
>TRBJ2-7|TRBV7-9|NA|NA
TGTGCCAGCAGCTTAGGGGGGGCCGAGCAGTACTTC
CASSLGGAEQYF
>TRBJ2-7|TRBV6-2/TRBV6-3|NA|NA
TGTGCCAGCAGTTACGGGGGACTTGACGAGCAGTACTTC
CASSYGGLDEQYF
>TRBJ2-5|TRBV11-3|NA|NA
TGTGCCAGCAGGGCAGGGGAATCAGAGACCCAGTACTTC
CASRAGESETQYF
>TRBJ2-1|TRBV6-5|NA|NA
TGTGCCGTACAGGGGAGGTACAATGAGCAGTTCTTC
CAVQGRYNEQFF
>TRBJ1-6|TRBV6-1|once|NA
TGTGCCAGCAGTGAAATGGGCTCCTATAATTCACCCCTCCACTTT
CASSEMGSYNSPLHF
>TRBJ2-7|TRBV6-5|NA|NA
TGTGCCAGCAGTTCCCGCCAAGGCTACGAGCAGTACTTC
CASSSRQGYEQYF
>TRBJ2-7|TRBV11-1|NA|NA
TGTGCCAGCAGCTTAGCGCGCTCCTACGAGCAGTACTTC
CASSLARSYEQYF
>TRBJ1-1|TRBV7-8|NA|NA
TGTGCCAGCACCCTCGGATCCAACACTGAAGCTTTCTTT
CASTLGSNTEAFF
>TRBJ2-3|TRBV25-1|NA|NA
TGTGCCAGCACTTTGAGCGGCACAGATACGCAGTATTTT
CASTLSGTDTQYF
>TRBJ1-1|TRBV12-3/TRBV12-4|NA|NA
TGTGCCAGCAGTGCGGGGACTCTCGCTTTCTTT
CASSAGTLAFF